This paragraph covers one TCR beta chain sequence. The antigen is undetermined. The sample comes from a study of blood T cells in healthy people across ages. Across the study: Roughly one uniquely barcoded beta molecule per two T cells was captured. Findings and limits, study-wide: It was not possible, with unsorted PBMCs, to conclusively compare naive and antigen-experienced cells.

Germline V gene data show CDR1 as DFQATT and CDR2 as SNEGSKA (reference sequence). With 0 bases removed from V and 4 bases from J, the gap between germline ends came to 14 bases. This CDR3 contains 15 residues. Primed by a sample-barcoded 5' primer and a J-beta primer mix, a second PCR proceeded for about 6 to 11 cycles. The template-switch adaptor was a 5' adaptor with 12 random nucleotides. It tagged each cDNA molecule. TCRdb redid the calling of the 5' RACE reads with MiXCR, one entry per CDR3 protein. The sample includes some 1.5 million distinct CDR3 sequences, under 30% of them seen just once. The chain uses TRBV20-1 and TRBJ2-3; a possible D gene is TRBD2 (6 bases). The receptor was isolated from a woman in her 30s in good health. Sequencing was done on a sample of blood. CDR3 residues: CSARDPWTTPDTQYF. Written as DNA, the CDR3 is TGCAGTGCTAGAGACCCCTGGACTACCCCAGATACGCAGTATTTT.